This T cell receptor (beta chain) was sequenced during a study of technical replicates of blood from a handful of donors. The protocol was immunoSEQ multiplex PCR, while the TCRdb copy is restricted to in-frame clones and leaves out a portion. The sample shows 98,000 or so clones, 95% of them seen only once. The germline V gene encodes CDR1 WNHNN and CDR2 SYGVQD (reference sequence). This CDR3 has 15 amino acids. Unmatched junction bases numbered 11, after V lost 3 bases and J lost 9 bases. The TCR originated in a human donor in good health. The V and J genes are TRBV10-1 and TRBJ2-5, with 9 positions matching TRBD1. Sequencing input: T cells isolated from PBMCs. The CDR3 reads CASSDPGTGYQSQYF. In DNA, the CDR3 is TGCGCCAGCAGTGACCCCGGGACAGGGTATCAGTCCCAGTACTTC.